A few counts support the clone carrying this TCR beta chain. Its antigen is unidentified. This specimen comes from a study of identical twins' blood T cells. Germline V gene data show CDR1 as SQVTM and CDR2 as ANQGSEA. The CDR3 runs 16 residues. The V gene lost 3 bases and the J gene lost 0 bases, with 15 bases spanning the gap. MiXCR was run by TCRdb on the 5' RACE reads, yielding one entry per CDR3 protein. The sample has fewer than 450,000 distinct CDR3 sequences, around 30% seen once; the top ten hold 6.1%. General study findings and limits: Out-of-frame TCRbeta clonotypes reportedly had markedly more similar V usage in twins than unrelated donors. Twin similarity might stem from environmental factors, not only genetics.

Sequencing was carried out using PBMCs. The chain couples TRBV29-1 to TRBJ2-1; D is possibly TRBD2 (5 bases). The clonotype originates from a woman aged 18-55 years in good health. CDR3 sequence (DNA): TGCAGCGTTGAGAGCCTCGGGGAAAACTCCTACAATGAGCAGTTCTTC. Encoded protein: CSVESLGENSYNEQFF.